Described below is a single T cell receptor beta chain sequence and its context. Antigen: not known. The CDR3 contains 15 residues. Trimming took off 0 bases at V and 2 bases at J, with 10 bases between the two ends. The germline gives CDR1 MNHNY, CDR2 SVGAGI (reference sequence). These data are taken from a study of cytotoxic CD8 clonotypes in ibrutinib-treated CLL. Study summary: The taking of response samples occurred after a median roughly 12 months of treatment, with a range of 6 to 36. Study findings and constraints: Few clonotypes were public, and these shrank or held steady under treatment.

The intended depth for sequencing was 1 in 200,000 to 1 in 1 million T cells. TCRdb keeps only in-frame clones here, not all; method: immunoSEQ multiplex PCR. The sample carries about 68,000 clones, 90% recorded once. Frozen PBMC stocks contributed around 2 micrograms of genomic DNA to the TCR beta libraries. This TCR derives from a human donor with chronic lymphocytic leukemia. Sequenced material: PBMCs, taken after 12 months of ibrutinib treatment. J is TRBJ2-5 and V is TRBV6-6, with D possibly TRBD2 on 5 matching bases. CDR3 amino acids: CASSYSSSGQETQYF. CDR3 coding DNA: TGTGCCAGCAGTTACTCATCCAGCGGTCAAGAGACCCAGTACTTC.